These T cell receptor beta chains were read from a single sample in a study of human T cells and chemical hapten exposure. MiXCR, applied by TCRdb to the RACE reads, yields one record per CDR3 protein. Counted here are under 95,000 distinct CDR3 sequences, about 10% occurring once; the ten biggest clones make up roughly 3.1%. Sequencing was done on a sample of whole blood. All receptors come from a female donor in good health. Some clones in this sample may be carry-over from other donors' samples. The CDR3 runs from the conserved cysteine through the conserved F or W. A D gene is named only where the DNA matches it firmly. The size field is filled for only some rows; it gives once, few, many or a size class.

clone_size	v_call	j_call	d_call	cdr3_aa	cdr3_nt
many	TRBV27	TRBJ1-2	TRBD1	CASSSRQGAGGYTF	TGTGCCAGCAGTTCAAGGCAGGGGGCGGGTGGCTACACCTTC
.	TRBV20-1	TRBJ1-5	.	CSARELWDNQPQHF	TGCAGTGCTAGGGAGCTGTGGGACAATCAGCCCCAGCATTTT
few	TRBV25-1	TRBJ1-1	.	CASRGAGRTEAFF	TGTGCCAGCAGGGGGGCTGGGAGGACTGAAGCTTTCTTT
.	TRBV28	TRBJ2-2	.	CASVAGNTGELFF	TGTGCCAGCGTCGCTGGGAACACCGGGGAGCTGTTTTTT
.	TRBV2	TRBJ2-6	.	CASRSGLYGANVLTF	TGTGCCAGCAGGTCAGGGCTCTACGGGGCCAACGTCCTGACTTTC
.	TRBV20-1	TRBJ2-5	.	CSARRDSKETQYF	TGCAGTGCCAGGAGGGACAGCAAAGAGACCCAGTACTTC
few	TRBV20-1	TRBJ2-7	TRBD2	CSARRAGGFHEQYF	TGCAGTGCTAGGAGAGCGGGAGGTTTCCACGAGCAGTACTTC
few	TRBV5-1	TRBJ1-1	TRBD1	CASSLDQGALITEAFF	TGCGCCAGCAGCTTGGATCAGGGGGCGTTGATAACTGAAGCTTTCTTT
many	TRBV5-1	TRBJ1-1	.	CASSLVSGTNTEAFF	TGCGCCAGCAGCTTGGTTTCAGGCACGAACACTGAAGCTTTCTTT
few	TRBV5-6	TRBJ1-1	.	CASTLSRGGEAFF	TGTGCCAGCACCCTTTCGAGGGGTGGTGAAGCTTTCTTT
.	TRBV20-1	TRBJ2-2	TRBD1	CSARGDRRNTGELFF	TGCAGTGCTAGAGGGGACAGGCGGAACACCGGGGAGCTGTTTTTT
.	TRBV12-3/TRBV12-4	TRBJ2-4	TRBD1	CASSPRQGRGKNIQYF	TGTGCCAGCAGTCCCCGACAGGGCCGGGGCAAAAACATTCAGTACTTC
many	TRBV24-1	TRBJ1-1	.	CATRDRNTEAFF	TGTGCCACCAGGGACAGGAACACTGAAGCTTTCTTT
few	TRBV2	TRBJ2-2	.	CASKAPALPGELFF	TGTGCCAGCAAGGCCCCTGCTTTACCGGGGGAGCTGTTTTTT
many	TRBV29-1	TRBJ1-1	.	CSVERLESMNTEAFF	TGCAGCGTTGAAAGATTGGAGAGCATGAACACTGAAGCTTTCTTT
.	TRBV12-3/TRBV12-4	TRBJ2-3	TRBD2	CASSIAGVSDTQYF	TGTGCCAGCAGCATAGCGGGAGTTTCAGATACGCAGTATTTT
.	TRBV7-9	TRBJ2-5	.	CASSSKRETQYF	TGTGCCAGCAGCTCCAAAAGAGAGACCCAGTACTTC
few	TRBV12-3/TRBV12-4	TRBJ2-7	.	CASSPAGTQGAYEQYF	TGTGCCAGCAGTCCTGCCGGGACTCAAGGGGCGTACGAGCAGTACTTC
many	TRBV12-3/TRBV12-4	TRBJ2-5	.	CASSFGETQYF	TGTGCCAGCAGTTTTGGGGAGACCCAGTACTTC
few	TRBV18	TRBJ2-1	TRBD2	CASSPISGSLYNEQFF	TGTGCCAGCTCACCTATTAGCGGGTCCCTCTACAATGAGCAGTTCTTC
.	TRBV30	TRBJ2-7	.	CAWNEGYSYEQYF	TGTGCCTGGAATGAAGGTTACTCCTACGAGCAGTACTTC
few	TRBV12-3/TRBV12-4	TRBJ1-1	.	CASSSGQPGGAFF	TGTGCCAGCAGTTCCGGACAGCCCGGCGGAGCTTTCTTT
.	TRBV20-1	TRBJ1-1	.	CSTHRATEAFF	TGCAGTACACACAGGGCTACTGAAGCTTTCTTT
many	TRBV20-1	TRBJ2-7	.	CSATADEGEYSYEQYF	TGCAGTGCTACCGCGGACGAGGGTGAATACTCCTACGAGCAGTACTTC
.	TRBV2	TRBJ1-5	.	CASSEARVGDQPQHF	TGTGCCAGCAGTGAAGCCAGGGTCGGGGATCAGCCCCAGCATTTT
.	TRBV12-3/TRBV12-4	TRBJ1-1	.	CASSLKRGATEAFF	TGTGCCAGCAGTTTAAAAAGGGGCGCAACTGAAGCTTTCTTT
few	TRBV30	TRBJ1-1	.	CAWSNSPGDNTEAFF	TGTGCCTGGAGTAACAGTCCAGGGGACAACACTGAAGCTTTCTTT
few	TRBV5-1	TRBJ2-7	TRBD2	CASSFVAGSYEQYF	TGCGCCAGCAGCTTCGTAGCGGGTAGTTACGAGCAGTACTTC
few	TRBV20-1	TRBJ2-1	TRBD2	CSARDPSGGNNEQFF	TGCAGTGCTAGAGATCCCAGCGGGGGGAACAATGAGCAGTTCTTC
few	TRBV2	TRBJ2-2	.	CASRETSDTGELFF	TGTGCCAGCAGGGAGACTAGTGACACCGGGGAGCTGTTTTTT
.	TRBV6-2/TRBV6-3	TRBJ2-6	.	CASSQPGGANVLTF	TGTGCCAGCAGTCAGCCGGGGGGGGCCAACGTCCTGACTTTC
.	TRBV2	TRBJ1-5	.	CASSVSRDPNQPQHF	TGTGCCAGCAGTGTAAGCCGGGACCCAAATCAGCCCCAGCATTTT
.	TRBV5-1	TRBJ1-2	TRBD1	CASSLERDRNVYGYTF	TGCGCCAGCAGCTTGGAGAGGGACAGGAATGTCTATGGCTACACCTTC
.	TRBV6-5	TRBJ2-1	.	CASSLNGYNEQFF	TGTGCCAGCAGTTTAAACGGGTACAATGAGCAGTTCTTC
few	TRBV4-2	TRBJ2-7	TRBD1	CASSQGGGQGVYEQYF	TGTGCCAGCAGCCAAGGGGGCGGACAGGGGGTATACGAGCAGTACTTC
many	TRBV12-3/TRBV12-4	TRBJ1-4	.	CASSLGWASEKLFF	TGTGCCAGCAGTTTGGGTTGGGCTAGTGAAAAACTGTTTTTT
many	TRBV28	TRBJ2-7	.	CASCPVTYEQYF	TGTGCCAGCTGCCCGGTCACCTACGAGCAGTACTTC
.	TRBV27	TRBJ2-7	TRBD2	CASSHDGLAGTYEQYF	TGTGCCAGCAGCCACGATGGACTAGCGGGGACCTACGAGCAGTACTTC
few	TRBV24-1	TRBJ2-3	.	CATSDRRADTQYF	TGTGCCACCAGTGATCGAAGGGCAGATACGCAGTATTTT
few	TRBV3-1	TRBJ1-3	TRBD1	CASTRSGGYRSGNTIYF	TGTGCCAGCACCCGTTCAGGGGGGTACCGCTCTGGAAACACCATATATTTT
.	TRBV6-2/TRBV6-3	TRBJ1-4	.	CASTDYPRQLHGKLFF	TGTGCCAGCACCGATTACCCCCGGCAACTACACGGAAAACTGTTTTTT
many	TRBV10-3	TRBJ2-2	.	CALKDSANTGELFF	TGTGCCCTTAAGGACAGCGCGAACACCGGGGAGCTGTTTTTT
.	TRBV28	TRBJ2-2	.	CASSSGQRRERDTGKLFF	TGTGCCAGCAGTTCCGGACAGCGGCGGGAGCGGGACACCGGGAAGCTGTTTTTT
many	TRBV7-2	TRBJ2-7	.	CASSPPPGIYEQYF	TGTGCCAGCAGCCCCCCCCCCGGAATCTACGAGCAGTACTTC
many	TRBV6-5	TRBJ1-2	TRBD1	CASSYGQGASSGYTF	TGTGCCAGCAGTTACGGGCAGGGGGCTAGTTCTGGCTACACCTTC
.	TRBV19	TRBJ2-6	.	CASSPVANVLTF	TGTGCCAGTAGCCCCGTTGCCAACGTCCTGACTTTC
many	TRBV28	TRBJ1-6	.	CASSLRATYNSPLHF	TGTGCCAGCAGTTTAAGGGCCACTTATAATTCACCCCTCCACTTT
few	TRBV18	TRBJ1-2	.	CASSLTGPYGYTF	TGTGCCAGCTCACTGACAGGACCTTATGGCTACACCTTC